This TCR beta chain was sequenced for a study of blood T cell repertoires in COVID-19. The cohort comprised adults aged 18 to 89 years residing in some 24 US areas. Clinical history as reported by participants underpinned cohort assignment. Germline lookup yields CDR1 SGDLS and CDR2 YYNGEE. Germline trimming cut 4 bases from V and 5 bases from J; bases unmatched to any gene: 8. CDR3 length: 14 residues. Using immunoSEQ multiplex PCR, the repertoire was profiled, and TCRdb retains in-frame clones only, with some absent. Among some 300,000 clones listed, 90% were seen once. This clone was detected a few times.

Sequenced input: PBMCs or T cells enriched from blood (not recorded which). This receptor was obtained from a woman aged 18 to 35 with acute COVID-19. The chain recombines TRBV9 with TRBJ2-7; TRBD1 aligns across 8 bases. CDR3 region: CASSPRTGPHEQYF. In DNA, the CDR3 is TGTGCCAGCAGCCCCAGGACAGGGCCCCACGAGCAGTACTTC.